The sequence of this T cell receptor (beta chain) was determined in a study of blood T cell repertoires in COVID-19. Germline V gene data show CDR1 as MDHEN and CDR2 as SYDVKM. After removal of 5 bases from V and 8 bases from J, the junction contained 12 bases not matched to a gene. CDR3 length: 15 residues. Here immunoSEQ multiplex PCR was the method, and the copy in TCRdb shows in-frame clones only, minus some. The table includes around 210,000 clones, roughly 75% detected once. The TCR comes from a woman aged 70-85 years with acute or convalescent COVID-19. Sequenced input: peripheral blood. The chain recombines TRBV28 with TRBJ1-2; 9 bases are shared with TRBD1. CDR3 in DNA: TGTGCCAGCAGTCTCACGGACAGGGGCCAAGGAGGCTACACCTTC. Its translation is CASSLTDRGQGGYTF.